This T cell receptor beta chain was obtained from a study of blood T cell repertoires in COVID-19. Enrollment of patients from Seattle took place during active infection, with longitudinal follow-up. Profiled with immunoSEQ multiplex PCR; TCRdb holds only in-frame clones, not every one. The sample lists under 250,000 clones; 80% to 90% were seen once. V gave up 5 bases and J gave up 6 bases, with 23 bases separating them. The CDR3 covers 18 residues. From germline, CDR1 is LNHNV and CDR2 YYDKDF (reference sequence). The genes are TRBV15 and TRBJ1-6; D gene uncertain. The TCR was taken from a man younger than 45 with COVID-19, enrolled during active disease. Source material: peripheral blood. The CDR3 region is CATSPPPYGQAGNSPLHF. CDR3 sequence (DNA): TGTGCCACCAGCCCACCCCCTTACGGGCAGGCGGGTAATTCACCCCTCCACTTT.